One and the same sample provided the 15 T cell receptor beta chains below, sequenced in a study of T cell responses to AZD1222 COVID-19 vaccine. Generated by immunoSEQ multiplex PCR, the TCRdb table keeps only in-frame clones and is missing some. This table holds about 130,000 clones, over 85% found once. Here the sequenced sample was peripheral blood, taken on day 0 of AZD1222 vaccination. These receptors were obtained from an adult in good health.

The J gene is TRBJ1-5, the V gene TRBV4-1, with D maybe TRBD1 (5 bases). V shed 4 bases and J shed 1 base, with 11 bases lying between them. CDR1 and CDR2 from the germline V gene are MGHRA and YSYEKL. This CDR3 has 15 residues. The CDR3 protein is CASSPGLLSNQPQHF. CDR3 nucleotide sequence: TGCGCCAGCAGCCCGGGACTTCTGAGCAATCAGCCCCAGCATTTT.

The CDR3 reads CASSLYGPSLYGYTF. CDR3 nucleotide sequence: TGTGCCAGCAGTTTATACGGACCTTCCCTCTATGGCTACACCTTC. This chain connects TRBV27 to TRBJ1-2, with unresolved D. This CDR3 has 15 amino acids. With 1 base removed from V and 4 bases from J, the gap between germline ends came to 13 bases. Germline lookup yields CDR1 MNHEY and CDR2 SMNVEV (reference sequence).

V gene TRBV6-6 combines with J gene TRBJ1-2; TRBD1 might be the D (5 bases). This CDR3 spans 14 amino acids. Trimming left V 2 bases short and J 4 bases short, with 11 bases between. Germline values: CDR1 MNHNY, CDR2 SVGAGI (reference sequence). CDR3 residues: CASSYQDSFYGYTF. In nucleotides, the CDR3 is TGTGCCAGCAGTTACCAAGACAGCTTCTATGGCTACACCTTC.

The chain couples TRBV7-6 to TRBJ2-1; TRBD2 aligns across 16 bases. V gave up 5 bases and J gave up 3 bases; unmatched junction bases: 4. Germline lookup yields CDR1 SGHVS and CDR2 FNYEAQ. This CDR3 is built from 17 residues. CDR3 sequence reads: CASSLGTSGGVYNEQFF. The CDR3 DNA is TGTGCCAGCAGCCTCGGGACTAGCGGGGGGGTCTACAATGAGCAGTTCTTC.

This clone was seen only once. CDR3: CASSESTGWTEAFF. The CDR3 coding sequence is TGTGCCAGCAGCGAGTCGACAGGGTGGACTGAAGCTTTCTTT. The V call is TRBV5-6, the J call TRBJ1-1; 7 bases line up with TRBD1. Looked up from germline, CDR1 is SGHDT and CDR2 is YYEEEE. V lost 4 bases and J lost 5; bases outside the gene matches: 8. CDR3 length: 14 amino acids.

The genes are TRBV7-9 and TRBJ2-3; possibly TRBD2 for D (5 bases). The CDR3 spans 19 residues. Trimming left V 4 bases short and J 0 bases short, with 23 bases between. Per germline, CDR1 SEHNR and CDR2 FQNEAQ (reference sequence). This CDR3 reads CASSSADIRAVVSTDTQYF. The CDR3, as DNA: TGTGCCAGCAGCTCCGCAGACATTAGAGCGGTAGTTAGCACAGATACGCAGTATTTT.

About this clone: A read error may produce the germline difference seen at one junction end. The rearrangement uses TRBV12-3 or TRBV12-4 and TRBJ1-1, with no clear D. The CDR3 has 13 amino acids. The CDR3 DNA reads TGTGCCAGCAGTTGGGGTCACAACACTAAAGCTTTCTTT. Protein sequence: CASSWGHNTKAFF.

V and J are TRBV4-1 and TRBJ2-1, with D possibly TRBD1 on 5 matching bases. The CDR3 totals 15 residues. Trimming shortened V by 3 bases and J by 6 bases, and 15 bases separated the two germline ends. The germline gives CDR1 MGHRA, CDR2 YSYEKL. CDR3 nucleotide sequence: TGCGCCAGCAGCCAGGGGCTTTACAAGGGCAATGAGCAGTTCTTC. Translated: CASSQGLYKGNEQFF.

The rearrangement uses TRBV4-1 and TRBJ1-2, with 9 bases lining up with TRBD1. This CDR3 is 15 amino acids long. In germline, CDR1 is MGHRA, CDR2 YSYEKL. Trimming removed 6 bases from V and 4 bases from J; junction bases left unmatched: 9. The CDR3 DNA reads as TGCGCCAGCAGAAAACAGGGGGCGCTGAGCTATGGCTACACCTTC. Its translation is CASRKQGALSYGYTF.

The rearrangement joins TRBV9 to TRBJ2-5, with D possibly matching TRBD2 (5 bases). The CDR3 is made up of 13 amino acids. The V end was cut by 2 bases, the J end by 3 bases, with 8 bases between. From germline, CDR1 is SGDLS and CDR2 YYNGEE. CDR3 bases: TGTGCCAGCAGCGTTTGGGGAGAAGAGACCCAGTACTTC. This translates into CASSVWGEETQYF.

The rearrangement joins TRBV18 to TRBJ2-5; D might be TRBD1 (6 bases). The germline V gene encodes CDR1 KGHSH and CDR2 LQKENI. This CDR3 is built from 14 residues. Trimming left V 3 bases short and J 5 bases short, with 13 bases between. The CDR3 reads CASSPLQGRETQYF. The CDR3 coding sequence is TGTGCCAGCTCACCGCTACAGGGACGGGAGACCCAGTACTTC.

CDR3 in amino acids: CASSEPMVSYGYTF. The CDR3 coding sequence is TGTGCCAGCAGCGAACCGATGGTTAGCTATGGCTACACCTTC. This chain connects TRBV5-6 to TRBJ1-2; D is undetermined. This CDR3 has 14 amino acids. CDR1 and CDR2 from the germline V gene are SGHDT and YYEEEE. The ends were cut back, 4 bases at V and 4 bases at J, with 14 bases in the middle. The full variable domain, its missing parts supplied by reference TRBV5-6 and TRBJ1-2, is DAGVTQSPTHLIKTRGQQVTLRCSPKSGHDTVSWYQQALGQGPQFIFQYYEEEERQRGNFPDRFSGHQFPNYSSELNVNALLLGDSALYLCASSEPMVSYGYTFGSGTRLTVV.

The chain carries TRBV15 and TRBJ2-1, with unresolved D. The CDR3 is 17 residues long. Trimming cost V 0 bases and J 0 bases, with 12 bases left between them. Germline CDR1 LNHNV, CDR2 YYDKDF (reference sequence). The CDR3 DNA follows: TGTGCCACCAGCAGAGATAAGTACATACTCTCCTACAATGAGCAGTTCTTC. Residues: CATSRDKYILSYNEQFF.

The CDR3 region has the DNA TGTGCCAGCAGTTTGACAGCGAACACTGAAGCTTTCTTT. It specifies CASSLTANTEAFF. The chain couples TRBV12-3 or TRBV12-4 to TRBJ1-1; weak D call: TRBD1 (5 bases). The V and J ends lost 3 bases and 1 base respectively, with 6 bases between them. The CDR3 runs 13 residues.

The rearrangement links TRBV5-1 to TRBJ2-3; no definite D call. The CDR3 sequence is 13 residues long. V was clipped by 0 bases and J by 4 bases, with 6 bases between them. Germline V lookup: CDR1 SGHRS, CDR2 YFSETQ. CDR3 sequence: CASSLERADTQYF. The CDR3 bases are TGCGCCAGCAGCTTGGAACGGGCAGATACGCAGTATTTT.